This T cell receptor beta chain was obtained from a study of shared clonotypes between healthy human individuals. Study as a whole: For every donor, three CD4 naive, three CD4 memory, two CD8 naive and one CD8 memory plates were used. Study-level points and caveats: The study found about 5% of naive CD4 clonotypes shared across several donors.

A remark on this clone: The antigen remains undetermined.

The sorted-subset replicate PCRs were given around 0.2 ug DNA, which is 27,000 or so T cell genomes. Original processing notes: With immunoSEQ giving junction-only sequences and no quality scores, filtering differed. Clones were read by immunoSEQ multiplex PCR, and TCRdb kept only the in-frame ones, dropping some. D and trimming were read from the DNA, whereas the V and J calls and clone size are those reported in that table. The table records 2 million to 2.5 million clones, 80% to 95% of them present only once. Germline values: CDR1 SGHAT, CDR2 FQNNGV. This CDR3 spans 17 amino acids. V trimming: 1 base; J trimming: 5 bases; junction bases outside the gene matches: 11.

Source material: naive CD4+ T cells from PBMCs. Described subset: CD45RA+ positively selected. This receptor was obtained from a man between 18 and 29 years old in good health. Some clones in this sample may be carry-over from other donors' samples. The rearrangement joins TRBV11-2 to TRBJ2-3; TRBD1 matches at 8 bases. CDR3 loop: CASSLVGRRQGQDTQYF. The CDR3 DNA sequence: TGTGCCAGCAGCTTAGTCGGGCGGCGACAGGGGCAAGATACGCAGTATTTT.